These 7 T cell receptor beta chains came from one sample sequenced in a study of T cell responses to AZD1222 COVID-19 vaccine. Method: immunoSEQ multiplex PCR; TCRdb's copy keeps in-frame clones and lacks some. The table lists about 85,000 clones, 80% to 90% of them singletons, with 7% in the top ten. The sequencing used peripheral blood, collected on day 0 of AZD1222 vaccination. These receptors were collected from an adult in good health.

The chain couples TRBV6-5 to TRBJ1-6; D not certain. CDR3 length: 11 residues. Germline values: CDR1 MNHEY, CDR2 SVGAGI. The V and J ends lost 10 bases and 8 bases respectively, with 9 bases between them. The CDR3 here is CATLADSPLHF. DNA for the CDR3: TGTGCCACCCTCGCGGATTCACCCCTCCACTTT.

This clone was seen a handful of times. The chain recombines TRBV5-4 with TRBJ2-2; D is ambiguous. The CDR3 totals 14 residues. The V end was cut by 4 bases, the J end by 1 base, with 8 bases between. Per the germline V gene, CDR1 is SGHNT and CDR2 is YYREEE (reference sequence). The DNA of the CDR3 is TGTGCCAGCAGCACCAACTTGAACACCGGGGAGCTGTTTTTT. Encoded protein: CASSTNLNTGELFF.

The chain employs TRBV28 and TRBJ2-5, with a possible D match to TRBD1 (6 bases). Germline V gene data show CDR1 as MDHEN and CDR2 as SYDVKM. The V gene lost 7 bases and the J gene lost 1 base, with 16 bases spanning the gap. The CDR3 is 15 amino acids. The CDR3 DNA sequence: TGTGCCAGCATCACCTCGGGCAGGGGCCAAGAGACCCAGTACTTC. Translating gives CASITSGRGQETQYF.

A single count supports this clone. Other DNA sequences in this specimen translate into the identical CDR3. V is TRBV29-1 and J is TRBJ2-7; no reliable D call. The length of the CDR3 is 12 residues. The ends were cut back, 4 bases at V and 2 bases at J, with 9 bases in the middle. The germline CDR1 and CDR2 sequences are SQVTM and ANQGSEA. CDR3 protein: CSVAAGPYEQYF. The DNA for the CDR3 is TGCAGCGTTGCTGCAGGCCCCTACGAGCAGTACTTC.

The DNA for the CDR3 is TGTGCCAGTAGTATAGCTGGGAAGAACACTGAAGCTTTCTTT. Amino acid sequence: CASSIAGKNTEAFF. The V gene is TRBV19, the J gene TRBJ1-1; D is unresolved. V lost 1 base, J lost 1 base, and 7 bases lay in between. CDR3 size: 14 residues. Looked up from germline, CDR1 is LNHDA and CDR2 is SQIVND (reference sequence).

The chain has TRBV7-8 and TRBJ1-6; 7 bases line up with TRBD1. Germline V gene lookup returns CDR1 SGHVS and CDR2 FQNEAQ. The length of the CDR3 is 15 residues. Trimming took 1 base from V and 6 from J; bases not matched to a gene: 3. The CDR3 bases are TGTGCCAGCAGCTTAGGGGACAGTTTTAATTCACCCCTCCACTTT. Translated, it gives CASSLGDSFNSPLHF.

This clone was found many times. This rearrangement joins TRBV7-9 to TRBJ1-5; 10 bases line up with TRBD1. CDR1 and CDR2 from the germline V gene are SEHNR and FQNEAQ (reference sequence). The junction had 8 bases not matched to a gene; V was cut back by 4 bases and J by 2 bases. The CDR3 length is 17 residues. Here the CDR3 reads CASSSGTGVLGNQPQHF. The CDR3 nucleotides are TGTGCCAGCAGCTCCGGGACAGGGGTGCTTGGCAATCAGCCCCAGCATTTT.